The 23 T cell receptor beta chains reported below all come from one sample, sequenced in a study of blood T cell repertoires in COVID-19. Produced via immunoSEQ multiplex PCR; TCRdb's table is partial and in-frame only. The profile shows under 200,000 clones, 79% of them singletons. Sequences were obtained from peripheral blood. The receptors originated from a man aged 60 to 69 with active or convalescent COVID-19.

This clone occurred once. This chain joins TRBV20-1 and TRBJ1-4; D gene uncertain. V lost 3 bases, J lost 6 bases, and 11 bases lay in between. Germline CDR1 and CDR2: DFQATT and SNEGSKA (reference sequence). CDR3 length equals 13 residues. The CDR3 sequence: CSASSGYYEKLFF. The DNA for the CDR3 is TGCAGTGCTAGTTCCGGGTATTATGAAAAACTGTTTTTT.

The rearrangement uses TRBV28 and TRBJ2-7; perhaps TRBD1 as D (6 bases). The CDR3 consists of 16 residues. Trimming removed 2 bases at V and 1 base at J, with 15 bases between. CDR1 is MDHEN and CDR2 is SYDVKM in the germline V gene. DNA for the CDR3: TGTGCCAGCAGTTTACGCAGGGGAAGTAGGTCCTACGAGCAGTACTTC. This gives the protein CASSLRRGSRSYEQYF.

This clone has ten or more counts. The rearrangement links TRBV28 to TRBJ1-3; D unclear. The CDR3 is 14 amino acids. Looked up from germline, CDR1 is MDHEN and CDR2 is SYDVKM. V lost 8 bases, J lost 4 bases, and 15 bases lay in between. CDR3 sequence (DNA): TGTGCCAGCGTTTCTTTGGAGGCCGGAAACACCATATATTTT. Translation: CASVSLEAGNTIYF.

The rearrangement uses TRBV19 and TRBJ2-2; TRBD2 matches 12 bases. Germline V gives CDR1 LNHDA, CDR2 SQIVND (reference sequence). V shed 6 bases and J 4 bases; nucleotides not matched to a gene: 12. The CDR3 has 18 residues. CDR3 loop: CASRPGASGRAGTGELFF. The CDR3 nucleotides read TGTGCCAGTAGGCCAGGGGCTAGCGGGAGGGCCGGCACCGGGGAGCTGTTTTTT.

The chain employs TRBV5-1 and TRBJ2-1; D unclear. Trimming removed 1 base at V and 7 bases at J, with 21 bases between. The CDR3 length is 17 residues. From germline, CDR1 is SGHRS and CDR2 YFSETQ. CDR3 protein: CASSLSWSIAKWNEQFF. CDR3 nucleotides: TGCGCCAGCAGCTTGTCGTGGTCGATAGCTAAATGGAATGAGCAGTTCTTC. The variable domain in full, completed from reference TRBV5-1 and TRBJ2-1, reads KAGVTQTPRYLIKTRGQQVTLSCSPISGHRSVSWYQQTPGQGLQFLFEYFSETQRNKGNFPGRFSGRQFSNSRSEMNVSTLELGDSALYLCASSLSWSIAKWNEQFFGPGTRLTVL.

As for this clone: Other DNA sequences in this specimen translate into the identical CDR3. V and J are TRBV28 and TRBJ1-2, with D possibly matching TRBD1 (5 bases). CDR1 is MDHEN and CDR2 is SYDVKM in the germline V gene. V lost 6 bases and J 4 bases, leaving 9 bases between the germline ends. The CDR3 has 12 residues. The CDR3 coding sequence is TGTGCCAGCAGCCCCGACAGCTATGGCTACACCTTC. Residues: CASSPDSYGYTF.

The rearrangement joins TRBV7-2 to TRBJ2-1; weak D call: TRBD2 (5 bases). Trimming removed 4 bases from V and 7 bases from J, with 11 bases in between. The CDR3 runs to 13 residues. Germline CDR1 is SGHTA and CDR2 is FQGNSA. The CDR3 nucleotides are TGTGCCAGCAGCTCCTGGACTCTTAATGAGCAGTTCTTC. It specifies CASSSWTLNEQFF. The full variable domain, with the rest looked up from reference TRBV7-2 and TRBJ2-1, is GAGVSQSPSNKVTEKGKDVELRCDPISGHTALYWYRQSLGQGLEFLIYFQGNSAPDKSGLPSDRFSAERTGGSVSTLTIQRTQQEDSAVYLCASSSWTLNEQFFGPGTRLTVL.

The chain joins TRBV6-2 or TRBV6-3 to TRBJ1-1; the D gene is possibly TRBD1 (5 bases). The CDR3 consists of 15 residues. V lost 6 bases and J 4 bases, leaving 18 bases between the germline ends. Germline assignment: CDR1 MNHEY and CDR2 SVGEGT. CDR3 DNA sequence: TGTGCCAGCAGCTCACGGACCTCCGGGGGCACTGAAGCTTTCTTT. Its protein is CASSSRTSGGTEAFF.

This clone was recorded a few times. This chain joins TRBV25-1 and TRBJ2-1, with D possibly matching TRBD1 (5 bases). The CDR3 runs 17 residues. The germline gives CDR1 MGHDK, CDR2 SYGVNS. V gave up 1 base and J gave up 5 bases, with 18 bases separating them. The CDR3: CASSESTGGAGDNEQFF. In DNA form, the CDR3 reads TGTGCCAGCAGTGAATCCACAGGTGGGGCTGGCGACAATGAGCAGTTCTTC.

The chain is built from TRBV11-2 and TRBJ1-2; D call uncertain. CDR1 and CDR2 from the germline V gene are SGHAT and FQNNGV. V was cut by 4 bases and J by 6 bases, with 15 bases left in between. The CDR3 is 14 residues long. In DNA form, the CDR3 reads TGTGCCAGCAGCTCTCTCGTAGGGAGGGATGGCTACACCTTC. Its translation is CASSSLVGRDGYTF. Full variable domain (missing parts from reference TRBV11-2 and TRBJ1-2): EAGVAQSPRYKIIEKRQSVAFWCNPISGHATLYWYQQILGQGPKLLIQFQNNGVVDDSQLPKDRFSAERLKGVDSTLKIQPAKLEDSAVYLCASSSLVGRDGYTFGSGTRLTVV.

The CDR3 DNA sequence: TGTGCCAGCAGCGTAGCCCCCGAGAACAATGAGCAGTTCTTC. Translation gives CASSVAPENNEQFF. The chain employs TRBV9 and TRBJ2-1; D is unclear. V lost 0 bases to trimming and J lost 5 bases, with 9 bases between them. The CDR3 has 14 amino acids. The germline V gene encodes CDR1 SGDLS and CDR2 YYNGEE.

V usage is TRBV28 and J usage is TRBJ1-2; D perhaps matches TRBD1 (6 bases). The V gene lost 4 bases and the J gene lost 7 bases, with 25 bases spanning the gap. Germline assignment: CDR1 MDHEN and CDR2 SYDVKM. This CDR3 is 17 amino acids long. The DNA of the CDR3 is TGTGCCAGCAGTTCCGCCGCCCCCGGGACAAAAATGGGTGGCTACACCTTC. This translates into CASSSAAPGTKMGGYTF.

The chain joins TRBV5-1 to TRBJ1-1, with a tentative D call TRBD1 (6 bases). CDR1 is SGHRS and CDR2 is YFSETQ in the germline V gene. Trimming took off 6 bases at V and 6 bases at J, with 18 bases between the two ends. The CDR3 is 14 residues long. The CDR3 loop is CASTVQGNGAEAFF. DNA for the CDR3: TGCGCCAGCACCGTACAGGGTAATGGGGCTGAAGCTTTCTTT.

The chain uses TRBV24-1 and TRBJ2-3; TRBD2 matches 9 bases. Germline assignment: CDR1 KGHDR and CDR2 SFDVKD. The CDR3 runs 17 residues. V trimming: 0 bases; J trimming: 6 bases; junction bases outside the gene matches: 9. DNA of the CDR3: TGTGCCACCAGTGATTTGACTAGCGGGCCACTGGGGGATACGCAGTATTTT. Translation gives CATSDLTSGPLGDTQYF.

The chain carries TRBV28 and TRBJ2-7, with D possibly being TRBD1 (7 bases). Germline CDR1 reads MDHEN; CDR2 reads SYDVKM. The germline V and J ends were trimmed by 6 bases and 0 bases, with 12 bases remaining between them. This CDR3 comprises 14 residues. This chain's CDR3 is CASSRGTDSYEQYF. CDR3 nucleotide sequence: TGTGCCAGCAGCCGCGGGACAGACTCCTACGAGCAGTACTTC.

This sequence joins TRBV4-3 and TRBJ2-7; a weak D match, TRBD2 (5 bases). The CDR3 is 15 residues long. Germline assignment: CDR1 LGHNA and CDR2 YSLEER. Between the trimmed V and J ends, which lost 4 bases and 2 bases, there was a span of 15 bases. The CDR3 here is CASSPQRGRTYEQYF. The CDR3 DNA reads TGCGCCAGCAGCCCCCAACGGGGAAGGACCTACGAGCAGTACTTC.

In the case of this clone: The sample has other DNA sequences that encode this CDR3 too. The chain combines TRBV7-2 with TRBJ2-7; 7 bases line up with TRBD2. Unmatched junction bases numbered 9, after V lost 5 bases and J lost 2 bases. The CDR3 extends over 15 amino acids. Germline V gene data show CDR1 as SGHTA and CDR2 as FQGNSA. Here the CDR3 DNA reads TGTGCCAGCAGCCCCGGGGGGACCTCGACCTACGAGCAGTACTTC. Translated: CASSPGGTSTYEQYF. The whole variable domain, remainder taken from reference TRBV7-2 and TRBJ2-7, is GAGVSQSPSNKVTEKGKDVELRCDPISGHTALYWYRQSLGQGLEFLIYFQGNSAPDKSGLPSDRFSAERTGGSVSTLTIQRTQQEDSAVYLCASSPGGTSTYEQYFGPGTRLTVT.

The V and J genes are TRBV7-8 and TRBJ2-7; the match to TRBD2 covers 7 bases. The length of the CDR3 is 15 residues. V lost 5 bases and J lost 0; bases outside the gene matches: 7. Germline CDR1 and CDR2: SGHVS and FQNEAQ. The CDR3 loop reads CASSLRASGSYEQYF. DNA for the CDR3: TGTGCCAGCAGCCTCCGGGCTAGCGGCTCCTACGAGCAGTACTTC.

This clone is a singleton in its sample. One end of the junction varies from germline; a read error may be responsible. This chain connects TRBV28 to TRBJ1-1; TRBD1 is a possible D gene (6 bases). From germline, CDR1 is MDHEN and CDR2 SYDVKM. CDR3 length: 11 residues. The CDR3 region is CASSWDTRKVF. DNA of the CDR3: TGTGCCAGCAGTTGGGACACCCGAAAGGTCTTT.

The V and J genes are TRBV27 and TRBJ1-6; a possible D gene is TRBD1 (6 bases). Germline CDR1 is MNHEY and CDR2 is SMNVEV (reference sequence). This CDR3 region has 14 residues. The V gene lost 6 bases and the J gene lost 6 bases, with 12 bases spanning the gap. The CDR3 region is CASSHRESNSPLHF. CDR3 sequence (DNA): TGTGCCAGCAGCCACAGGGAATCTAATTCACCCCTCCACTTT.

This chain connects TRBV28 to TRBJ1-1; TRBD1 is a possible D gene (6 bases). This CDR3 has 17 residues. Germline CDR1 and CDR2: MDHEN and SYDVKM. V was trimmed by 3 bases and J by 0 bases, leaving 17 bases between them. CDR3 in DNA: TGTGCCAGCAGTTTCCCCCAGGGGAAGGGGATGAACACTGAAGCTTTCTTT. Residues: CASSFPQGKGMNTEAFF.

This clone came up once. V usage is TRBV5-1 and J usage is TRBJ2-1; 10 bases fit TRBD1. V trimming: 0 bases; J trimming: 7 bases; junction bases outside the gene matches: 7. This CDR3 contains 16 residues. The germline gives CDR1 SGHRS, CDR2 YFSETQ. In DNA, the CDR3 is TGCGCCAGCAGCTTGGAAGGGACAGGGGATGGGAATGAGCAGTTCTTC. Translation: CASSLEGTGDGNEQFF.

The chain recombines TRBV6-6 with TRBJ1-6; D is ambiguous. The germline V and J ends were trimmed by 6 bases and 6 bases, with 12 bases remaining between them. Germline V CDR1 and CDR2: MNHNY, SVGAGI (reference sequence). The CDR3 is made up of 14 amino acids. CDR3 residues: CASSYGGLNSPLHF. The CDR3 DNA follows: TGTGCCAGCAGCTACGGAGGTCTTAATTCACCCCTCCACTTT.